This T cell receptor beta chain came from a study of blood T cell repertoires in COVID-19 (dated by TCRdb to 2018 to 2020). Study-level background: Samples covering the acute and convalescent phases of COVID-19 were provided by collaborators in the United States, Italy and Spain. The prospective study material was composed of cDNA or gDNA derived from T cells, B-cell-depleted T cells, or PBMCs. The dataset comprised deeply sampled blood TCRbeta repertoires from subjects exposed to, actively infected with, or recovered from COVID-19. The repertoires were made available in a free public database intended to serve as a resource for research on the immune response to SARS-CoV-2. Samples came from the ongoing ImmuneRACE study (first 160 participants) plus 1,254 subjects from 6 global collaborators. A de-identified subject ID, COVID-19 status, age in years and sex were almost always included in the sample metadata. Where available, HLA class I and class II types were obtained from metadata supplied by the sample provider rather than from assay-based typing.

From a lookup of the germline V gene, CDR1 and CDR2 are MNHNS and SASEGT. The cysteine opens and the phenylalanine closes a CDR3 of 15 amino acids. Only CDR3 DNA remains: 45 bases, in frame from the first base. As concerns this clone: Its antigen is currently not known. The junction does not match germline at one end; this may be a read error.

General findings and caveats noted by the study authors: How much clinical and demographic metadata was included differed by source and by participant, and the metadata was provided uncurated.

Collaborating institutions collected whole blood in K2EDTA tubes following their own protocols. For TCRbeta analysis, collaborators shipped samples as frozen whole blood, isolated PBMCs, or DNA extracted from either of those sample types. TCRbeta CDR3 regions were amplified from genomic DNA by means of the immunoSEQ Assay, a bias-controlled multiplex PCR. Per the original workflow: The number of nucleated cells in each sample was estimated from the amplification of reference gene primers within the assay. To quantify the absolute abundance of each unique TCRbeta CDR3 rearrangement, sequence reads were collapsed and filtered. For each sample, productive Simpson clonality was calculated as the square root of Simpson's diversity index over productive rearrangements. TCRdb carries this immuneACCESS record with in-frame sequences only. Its versions omit some clonotypes, under half of them owing to an unresolved V gene in the studies checked, with the rest unexplained. V, J and clone size are those of that table, while D and trimming were read from the DNA. The sample table holds 120,000 or so clones, of which roughly 80% were seen once. Of the sample, roughly 2.5% falls within the top ten clones.

Source material: peripheral blood. The TCR originated in a man aged 45-65 years with acute or convalescent COVID-19. The sequence is built from TRBV6-1 and TRBJ1-5; no confident D gene assignment can be made. Here is the DNA: TGTGCCAGCAGTGAAGCTCCCAGTAGCCATCAGCCCCAGCATTTT. Translated, this gives CASSEAPSSHQPQHF.